A selection of T cell receptor beta chains follows, all from one sample in a study of a mutant IDH1 vaccine in newly diagnosed glioma. Some clones are missing from TCRdb's copy, which holds only in-frame ones; the method was immunoSEQ multiplex PCR. The sample shows 25,000 to 35,000 clones, roughly nine tenths of them seen only once. The sample consisted of PBMCs, taken from a glioma patient treated with radiotherapy, temozolomide or both. Source of these receptors: a woman aged 40 to 50 with glioma. The CDR3 runs from the conserved cysteine through the conserved F or W. D genes are given only for firm matches. Size is stated for part of the rows, as once, few or many counts, or as a class when the clone is expanded.

size	D	V	J	CDR3	DNA
.	TRBD1	TRBV7-2	TRBJ2-7	CASSLADRTYEQYF	TGTGCCAGCAGCTTAGCGGACAGGACCTACGAGCAGTACTTC
few	.	TRBV7-9	TRBJ2-2	CAISPRQGPGELFF	TGTGCCATCAGCCCACGGCAGGGGCCCGGGGAGCTGTTTTTT
.	.	TRBV2	TRBJ1-4	CASRKDGAYEKLFF	TGTGCCAGCAGAAAAGACGGAGCTTATGAAAAACTGTTTTTT
.	.	TRBV4-3	TRBJ2-6	CASSLNDPGIGANVLTF	TGCGCCAGCAGCCTTAACGACCCCGGGATTGGGGCCAACGTCCTGACTTTC
.	TRBD2	TRBV4-1	TRBJ2-5	CASSEGRASGSVETQYF	TGCGCCAGCAGCGAAGGAAGGGCTAGCGGGAGCGTAGAGACCCAGTACTTC
.	.	TRBV6-1	TRBJ2-3	CASSAGGGWDTQYF	TGTGCCAGCAGTGCAGGAGGGGGTTGGGATACGCAGTATTTT
.	TRBD1	TRBV10-1	TRBJ2-7	CASSGGGTGREQYF	TGCGCCAGCAGTGGTGGAGGGACAGGGCGCGAGCAGTACTTC
.	TRBD1	TRBV10-2	TRBJ2-7	CATKQFGYGTGVYYEQYF	TGCGCCACTAAGCAGTTCGGTTACGGGACAGGGGTTTATTACGAGCAGTACTTC
.	.	TRBV19	TRBJ1-1	CASSMRSGFGATEAFF	TGTGCCAGTAGTATGAGGAGCGGGTTTGGGGCGACTGAAGCTTTCTTT
.	TRBD2	TRBV6-1	TRBJ2-7	CASSEVGGFYEQYF	TGTGCCAGCAGTGAAGTGGGAGGGTTTTACGAGCAGTACTTC
.	TRBD2	TRBV5-8	TRBJ2-3	CASSREISGPRTDTQYF	TGTGCCAGCAGCAGGGAAATTAGCGGGCCCCGCACAGATACGCAGTATTTT
.	.	TRBV12-2	TRBJ2-2	CASRRTRRDRTGELFF	TGTGCAAGTCGCCGCACGCGGCGGGATAGGACCGGGGAGCTGTTTTTT